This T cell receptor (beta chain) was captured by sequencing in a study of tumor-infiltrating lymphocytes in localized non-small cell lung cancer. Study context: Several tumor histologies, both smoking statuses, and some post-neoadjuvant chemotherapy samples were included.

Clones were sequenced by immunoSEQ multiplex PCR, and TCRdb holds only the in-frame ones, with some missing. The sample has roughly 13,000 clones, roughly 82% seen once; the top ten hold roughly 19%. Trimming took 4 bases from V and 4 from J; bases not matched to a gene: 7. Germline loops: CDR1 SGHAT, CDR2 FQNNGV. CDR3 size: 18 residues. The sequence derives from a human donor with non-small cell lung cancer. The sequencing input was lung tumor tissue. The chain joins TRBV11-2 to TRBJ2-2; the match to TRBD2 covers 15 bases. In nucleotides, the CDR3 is TGTGCCAGCAGCTCGCGGACTAGCGGGGGGGTCCCCACCGGGGAGCTGTTTTTT. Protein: CASSSRTSGGVPTGELFF.